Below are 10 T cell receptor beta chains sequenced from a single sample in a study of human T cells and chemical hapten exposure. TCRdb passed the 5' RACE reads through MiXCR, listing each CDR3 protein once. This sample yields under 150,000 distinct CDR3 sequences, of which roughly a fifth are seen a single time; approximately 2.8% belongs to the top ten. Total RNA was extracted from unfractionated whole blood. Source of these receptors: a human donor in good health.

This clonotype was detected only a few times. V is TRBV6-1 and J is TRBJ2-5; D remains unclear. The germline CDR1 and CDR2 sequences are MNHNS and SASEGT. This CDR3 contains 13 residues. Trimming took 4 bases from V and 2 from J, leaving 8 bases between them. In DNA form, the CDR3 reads TGTGCCAGCAGTGTACGCCCGCAAGAGACCCAGTACTTC. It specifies CASSVRPQETQYF.

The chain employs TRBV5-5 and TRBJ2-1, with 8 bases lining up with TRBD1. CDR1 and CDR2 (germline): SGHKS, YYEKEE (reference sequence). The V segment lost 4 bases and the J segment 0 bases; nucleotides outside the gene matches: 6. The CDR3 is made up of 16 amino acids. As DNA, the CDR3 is TGTGCCAGCAGCCCGATTACAGGGGGCTCCTACAATGAGCAGTTCTTC. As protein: CASSPITGGSYNEQFF.

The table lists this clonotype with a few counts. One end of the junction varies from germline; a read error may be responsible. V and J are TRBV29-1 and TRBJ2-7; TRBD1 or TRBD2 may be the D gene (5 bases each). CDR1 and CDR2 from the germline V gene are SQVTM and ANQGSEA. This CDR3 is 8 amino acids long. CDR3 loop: CSVDGAHF. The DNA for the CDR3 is TGCAGCGTTGACGGGGCCCACTTC.

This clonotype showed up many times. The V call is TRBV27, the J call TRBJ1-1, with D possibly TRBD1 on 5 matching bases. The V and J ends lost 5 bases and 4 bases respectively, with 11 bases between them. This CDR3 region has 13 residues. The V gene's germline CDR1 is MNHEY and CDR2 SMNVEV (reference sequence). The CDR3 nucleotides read TGTGCCAGCAGTCAAAGGGGCGCCACTGAAGCTTTCTTT. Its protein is CASSQRGATEAFF.

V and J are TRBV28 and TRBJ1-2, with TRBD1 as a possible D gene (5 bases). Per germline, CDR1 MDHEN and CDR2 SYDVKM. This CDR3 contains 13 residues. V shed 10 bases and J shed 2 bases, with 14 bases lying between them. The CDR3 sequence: CAILGGVNYGYTF. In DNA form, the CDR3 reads TGTGCCATCCTGGGAGGGGTCAACTATGGCTACACCTTC.

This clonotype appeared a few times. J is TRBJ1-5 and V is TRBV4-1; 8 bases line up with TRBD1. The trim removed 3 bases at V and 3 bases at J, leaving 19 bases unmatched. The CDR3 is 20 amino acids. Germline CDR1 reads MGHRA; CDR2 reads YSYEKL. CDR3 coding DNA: TGCGCCAGCAGCCAGCGAGGCGGGCAGGGGGCGCAAAGTGCCAATCAGCCCCAGCATTTT. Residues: CASSQRGGQGAQSANQPQHF.

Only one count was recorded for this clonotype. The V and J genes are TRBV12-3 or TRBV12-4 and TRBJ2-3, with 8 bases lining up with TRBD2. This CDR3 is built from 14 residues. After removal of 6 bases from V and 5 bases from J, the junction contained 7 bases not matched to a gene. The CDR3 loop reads CASSPGLVLDTQYF. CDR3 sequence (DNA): TGTGCCAGCAGCCCGGGACTAGTTCTAGATACGCAGTATTTT.

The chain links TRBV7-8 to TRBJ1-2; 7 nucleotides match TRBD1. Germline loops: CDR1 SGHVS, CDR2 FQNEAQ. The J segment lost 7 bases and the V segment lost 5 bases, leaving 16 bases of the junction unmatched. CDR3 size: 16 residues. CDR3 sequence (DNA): TGTGCCAGCAGCACACCCGGCGGGGCAGGGGGAAGTGGCTACACCTTC. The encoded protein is CASSTPGGAGGSGYTF. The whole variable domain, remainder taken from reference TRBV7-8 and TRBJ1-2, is GAGVSQSPRYKVAKRGQDVALRCDPISGHVSLFWYQQALGQGPEFLTYFQNEAQLDKSGLPSDRFFAERPEGSVSTLKIQRTQQEDSAVYLCASSTPGGAGGSGYTFGSGTRLTVV.

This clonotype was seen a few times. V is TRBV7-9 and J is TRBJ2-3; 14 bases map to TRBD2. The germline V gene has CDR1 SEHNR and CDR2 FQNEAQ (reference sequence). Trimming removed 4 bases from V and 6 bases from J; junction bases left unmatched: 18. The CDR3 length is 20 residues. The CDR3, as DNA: TGTGCCAGCAGCTCTCAACGTACAAGGACTAGCGGGAGGTTCGACGATACGCAGTATTTT. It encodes CASSSQRTRTSGRFDDTQYF.

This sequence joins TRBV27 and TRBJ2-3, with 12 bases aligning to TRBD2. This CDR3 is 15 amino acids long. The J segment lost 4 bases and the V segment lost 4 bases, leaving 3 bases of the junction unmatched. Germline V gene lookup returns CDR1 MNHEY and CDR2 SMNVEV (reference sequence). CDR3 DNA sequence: TGTGCCAGCAGTTCCCTAGCGGGAGGGGCAGATACGCAGTATTTT. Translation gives CASSSLAGGADTQYF.